This T cell receptor (beta chain) originates from a study of CD8 T cells in Susac syndrome. Trimming left V 7 bases short and J 0 bases short, with 13 bases between. The CDR3 is made up of 15 amino acids. The germline CDR1 and CDR2 sequences are LNHDA and SQIVND (reference sequence). Random hexamers were used to reverse transcribe an amount of about 0.45 to 1 ug RNA. TCRdb reanalysed the immunoSEQ multiplex PCR reads using MiXCR and keeps one entry per CDR3 protein. The table lists 90,000 to 150,000 distinct CDR3 sequences, around 94% of them singletons. Specimen: CD4+ T cells from PBMCs. The receptor's source is a human donor in good health. This sequence joins TRBV19 and TRBJ1-5; D possibly corresponds to TRBD1 (5 bases). The CDR3 here is CASTLGGNSNQPQHF. The CDR3 nucleotides read TGTGCCAGTACCCTTGGGGGGAATAGCAATCAGCCCCAGCATTTT.